Listed below are T cell receptor beta chains from one sample, sequenced in a study of beta chain features in type 1 diabetes. Data came from immunoSEQ multiplex PCR; TCRdb stores just in-frame clones and leaves some out. The sample carries some 660,000 clones, more than 12% recorded once. The specimen was naive CD4+ T cells from blood. All receptors derive from a man between 18 and 35 years old with type 1 diabetes. CDR3s include the opening cysteine and the closing phenylalanine or tryptophan. Fields, in order: clone size, J gene, V gene, D gene, CDR3 DNA, CDR3 protein. D genes are given only for firm matches. Clone size is stated in some rows and not others, as once, few, many or a class when expanded.

clone_size: few; j_call: TRBJ2-5; v_call: TRBV18; d_call: TRBD1; cdr3_nt: TGTGCCAGCTCACCTCCCGGGACAGGGGGCGTCCAGTACTTC; cdr3_aa: CASSPPGTGGVQYF
clone_size: few; j_call: TRBJ2-1; v_call: TRBV2; d_call: TRBD1; cdr3_nt: TGTGCCAGCAGTCGGACAGGGATCTCCTACAATGAGCAGTTCTTC; cdr3_aa: CASSRTGISYNEQFF
clone_size: few; j_call: TRBJ2-1; v_call: TRBV28; d_call: TRBD2; cdr3_nt: TGTGCCAGCAGGCCTCCTCCCGGGACTAGCGGGAGACACTCCTACAATGAGCAGTTCTTC; cdr3_aa: CASRPPPGTSGRHSYNEQFF
clone_size: few; j_call: TRBJ1-2; v_call: TRBV7-9; d_call: NA; cdr3_nt: TGTGCCAGCAGCCAGGTGGAAGGCTACACCTTC; cdr3_aa: CASSQVEGYTF
clone_size: few; j_call: TRBJ2-1; v_call: TRBV7-2; d_call: NA; cdr3_nt: TGTGCCAGCAGCTTCGACATTTACAATGAGCAGTTCTTC; cdr3_aa: CASSFDIYNEQFF
clone_size: NA; j_call: TRBJ1-5; v_call: TRBV19; d_call: NA; cdr3_nt: TGTGCCAGTAGGAAGACAGAGGGGGGTAATCAGCCCCAGCATTTT; cdr3_aa: CASRKTEGGNQPQHF
clone_size: NA; j_call: TRBJ1-1; v_call: TRBV29-1; d_call: TRBD1; cdr3_nt: TGCAGCGTGGGACAGGGTAGGAGGACTGAAGCTTTCTTT; cdr3_aa: CSVGQGRRTEAFF
clone_size: few; j_call: TRBJ2-2; v_call: TRBV5-1; d_call: NA; cdr3_nt: TGCGCCAGCACCGGGACACAGAACACCGGGGAGCTGTTTTTT; cdr3_aa: CASTGTQNTGELFF
clone_size: NA; j_call: TRBJ1-3; v_call: TRBV6-5; d_call: NA; cdr3_nt: TGTGCCAGCAGTTACAATGGGGGCTCTGGAAACACCATATATTTT; cdr3_aa: CASSYNGGSGNTIYF
clone_size: few; j_call: TRBJ1-5; v_call: TRBV19; d_call: NA; cdr3_nt: TGTGCCAGTAGTTCCCGACAAGGCAATCAGCCCCAGCATTTT; cdr3_aa: CASSSRQGNQPQHF
clone_size: NA; j_call: TRBJ1-2; v_call: TRBV30; d_call: NA; cdr3_nt: TGTGCCTGGTACCGGGCCGGGGAAAACTATGGCTACACCTTC; cdr3_aa: CAWYRAGENYGYTF
clone_size: NA; j_call: TRBJ1-1; v_call: TRBV29-1; d_call: NA; cdr3_nt: TGCAGCGCGCCCGGACAGCTGAACACTGAAGCTTTCTTT; cdr3_aa: CSAPGQLNTEAFF
clone_size: NA; j_call: TRBJ2-7; v_call: TRBV5-1; d_call: TRBD1; cdr3_nt: TGCGCCAGCAGCTGGGGACAGGGGACCAACGAGCAGTACTTC; cdr3_aa: CASSWGQGTNEQYF
clone_size: few; j_call: TRBJ2-1; v_call: TRBV11-3; d_call: NA; cdr3_nt: TGTGCCAGCAGCTTGACGGACTCCTTCGGTGAGCAGTTCTTC; cdr3_aa: CASSLTDSFGEQFF
clone_size: NA; j_call: TRBJ2-1; v_call: TRBV19; d_call: NA; cdr3_nt: TGTGCCAGTAGTATCCCTGGGCAGGGTACTATCAATGAGCAGTTCTTC; cdr3_aa: CASSIPGQGTINEQFF
clone_size: NA; j_call: TRBJ2-2; v_call: TRBV4-1; d_call: NA; cdr3_nt: TGCGCCAGCAGCCAAGATCCTAGCACCGGGGAGCTGTTTTTT; cdr3_aa: CASSQDPSTGELFF
clone_size: few; j_call: TRBJ2-2; v_call: TRBV6-5; d_call: NA; cdr3_nt: TGTGCCAGCAGTATGGACACCGGGGAGCTGTTTTTT; cdr3_aa: CASSMDTGELFF